This entry lists 10 T cell receptor beta chains sequenced from one sample in a study of control samples from healthy donors and cancer patients. The data were produced by immunoSEQ multiplex PCR, yet TCRdb's version contains in-frame clones alone and is incomplete. The sample has 120,000 to 150,000 clones, around nine tenths seen once. Sequencing was done on a sample of blood. The receptors originated from a young man in good health.

This clone is a singleton in its sample. This chain links TRBV5-1 with TRBJ1-4; D is uncertain. This CDR3 is 14 amino acids long. Per the germline V gene, CDR1 is SGHRS and CDR2 is YFSETQ. V lost 4 bases and J 7 bases, leaving 14 bases between the germline ends. CDR3 bases: TGCGCCAGCAGCCATTTCGACACGGGTGAAAAACTGTTTTTT. Its translation: CASSHFDTGEKLFF.

V usage is TRBV27 and J usage is TRBJ1-5; weak D call: TRBD1 (6 bases). CDR3 length: 15 residues. Deletions cut 6 bases from V and 0 bases from J, with 12 bases between. Germline V gene data show CDR1 as MNHEY and CDR2 as SMNVEV (reference sequence). The CDR3 DNA reads as TGTGCCAGCAGCAAAGGGGGTTATAGCAATCAGCCCCAGCATTTT. Its translation: CASSKGGYSNQPQHF.

The rearrangement uses TRBV7-2 and TRBJ1-2; D unclear. Trimming shortened V by 0 bases and J by 8 bases, and 13 bases separated the two germline ends. Germline CDR1 reads SGHTA; CDR2 reads FQGNSA. CDR3 length equals 14 residues. CDR3 in amino acids: CASSLANGAGGYTF. The CDR3 bases are TGTGCCAGCAGCTTAGCTAACGGCGCTGGCGGCTACACCTTC.

The chain couples TRBV7-8 to TRBJ1-1; D might be TRBD1 (5 bases). The CDR3 runs 14 residues. Germline lookup yields CDR1 SGHVS and CDR2 FQNEAQ. V shed 3 bases and J shed 0 bases, with 8 bases lying between them. The CDR3 DNA follows: TGTGCCAGCAGCTTTTGGGGCCTGAACACTGAAGCTTTCTTT. It yields the protein CASSFWGLNTEAFF.

The rearrangement joins TRBV6-2 or TRBV6-3 to TRBJ2-1; TRBD1 matches 8 bases. With 6 bases clipped from V and 6 bases from J, the junction kept 10 bases outside the gene matches. Germline CDR1 and CDR2: MNHEY and SVGEGT. This CDR3 has 15 amino acids. The CDR3 reads CASSSPKDRANEQFF. The CDR3 DNA sequence: TGTGCCAGCAGCTCCCCGAAGGACAGGGCCAATGAGCAGTTCTTC.

CDR3 DNA: TGTGCCAGCAGTGAGCGAGTTGGGGGGGCGGATACGCAGTATTTT. This translates into CASSERVGGADTQYF. The genes are TRBV6-4 and TRBJ2-3, with D possibly being TRBD2 (7 bases). Germline V gene sequence: CDR1 MRHNA, CDR2 SNTAGT. The CDR3 is made up of 15 amino acids. V was trimmed by 3 bases and J by 6 bases, leaving 16 bases between them.

The chain combines TRBV7-3 with TRBJ2-3; D is undetermined. The CDR3 is 13 amino acids. Deletions cut 5 bases from V and 2 bases from J, with 8 bases between. Germline V gene data show CDR1 as SGHTA and CDR2 as FQGTGA. The DNA for the CDR3 is TGTGCCAGCAGCGGATCCCCCACAGATACGCAGTATTTT. As protein: CASSGSPTDTQYF.

J is TRBJ2-7 and V is TRBV28; D call uncertain. V was pared by 6 bases and J by 4 bases, with 10 bases between. Germline V gene sequence: CDR1 MDHEN, CDR2 SYDVKM. The CDR3 consists of 12 residues. The DNA of the CDR3 is TGTGCCAGCAGCCTCGGCCGATACGAGCAGTACTTC. Translating gives CASSLGRYEQYF. The full variable domain, rest sourced from reference TRBV28 and TRBJ2-7, is DVKVTQSSRYLVKRTGEKVFLECVQDMDHENMFWYRQDPGLGLRLIYFSYDVKMKEKGDIPEGYSVSREKKERFSLILESASTNQTSMYLCASSLGRYEQYFGPGTRLTVT.

The chain uses TRBV4-3 and TRBJ1-4, with a tentative D call TRBD1 (5 bases). Germline V gene sequence: CDR1 LGHNA, CDR2 YSLEER. This CDR3 region has 15 residues. Trimming shortened V by 0 bases and J by 8 bases, and 13 bases separated the two germline ends. The CDR3 coding sequence is TGCGCCAGCAGCCAAGATATGGGCAGGGTCGAAAAACTGTTTTTT. It is translated as CASSQDMGRVEKLFF.

V gene TRBV19 combines with J gene TRBJ1-3, with a possible D match to TRBD1 (6 bases). CDR3 length: 15 residues. From germline, CDR1 is LNHDA and CDR2 SQIVND (reference sequence). V was clipped by 7 bases and J by 0 bases, with 13 bases between them. CDR3 sequence: CASNPTGTSGNTIYF. In nucleotides, the CDR3 is TGTGCCAGTAACCCGACAGGTACCTCTGGAAACACCATATATTTT.